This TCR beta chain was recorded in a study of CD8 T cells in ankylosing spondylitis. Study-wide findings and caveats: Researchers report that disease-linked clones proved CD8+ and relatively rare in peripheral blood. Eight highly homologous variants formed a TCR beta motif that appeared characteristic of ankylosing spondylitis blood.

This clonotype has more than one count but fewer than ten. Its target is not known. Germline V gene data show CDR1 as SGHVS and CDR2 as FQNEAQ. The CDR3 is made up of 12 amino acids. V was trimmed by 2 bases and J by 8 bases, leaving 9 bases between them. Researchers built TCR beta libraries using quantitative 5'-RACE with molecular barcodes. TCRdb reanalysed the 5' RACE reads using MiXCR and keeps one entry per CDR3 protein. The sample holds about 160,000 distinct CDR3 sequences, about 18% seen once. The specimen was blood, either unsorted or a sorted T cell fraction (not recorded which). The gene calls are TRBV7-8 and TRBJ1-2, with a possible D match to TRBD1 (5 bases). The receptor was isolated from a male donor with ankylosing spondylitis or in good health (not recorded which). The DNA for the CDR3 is TGTGCCAGCAGCTTATCGGACACCGGCTACACCTTC. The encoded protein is CASSLSDTGYTF.